This entry features one T cell receptor beta chain sequence. This is likely a read error, given that the CDR3 carries no conserved phenylalanine or tryptophan at its end. The DNA is omitted, as the CDR3 cannot be located on it reliably, and the CDR3 follows TCRdb's listing. Using its own MiXCR run on the PCR reads, TCRdb lists one record per CDR3 protein. The sample has about 18,000 distinct CDR3 sequences, roughly 40% seen once. These data are taken from a study of tumor-infiltrating lymphocytes in oesophageal squamous cell carcinoma. This TCR came from a male donor with esophageal squamous cell carcinoma. What was sequenced was esophageal tumor tissue.

CDR3 sequence: CASSFAGNEGYTFGS. The chain couples TRBV7-9 to TRBJ2-1; the table's D gene call, TRBD2, was not cross checked with the DNA. Per germline, CDR1 SEHNR and CDR2 FQNEAQ (reference sequence). The CDR3 has 15 amino acids, counting both end residues.